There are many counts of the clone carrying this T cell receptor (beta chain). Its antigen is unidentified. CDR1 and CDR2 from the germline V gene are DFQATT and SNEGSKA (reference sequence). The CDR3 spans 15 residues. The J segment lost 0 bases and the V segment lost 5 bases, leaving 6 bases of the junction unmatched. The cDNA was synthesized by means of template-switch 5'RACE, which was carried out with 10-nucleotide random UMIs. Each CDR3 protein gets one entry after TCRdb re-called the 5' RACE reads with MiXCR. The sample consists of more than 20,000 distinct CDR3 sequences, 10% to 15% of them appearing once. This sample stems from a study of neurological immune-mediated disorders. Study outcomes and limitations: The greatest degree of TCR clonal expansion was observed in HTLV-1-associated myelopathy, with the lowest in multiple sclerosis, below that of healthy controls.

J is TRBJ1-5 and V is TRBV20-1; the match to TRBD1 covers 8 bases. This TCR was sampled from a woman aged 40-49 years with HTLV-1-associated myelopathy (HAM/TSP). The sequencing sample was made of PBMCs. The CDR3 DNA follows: TGCAGTGCTTGGACAGGGCCGTATAGCAATCAGCCCCAGCATTTT. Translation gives CSAWTGPYSNQPQHF.